The clone carrying this T cell receptor beta chain was recorded once. Per germline, CDR1 SGHKS and CDR2 YYEKEE (reference sequence). After removal of 2 bases from V and 4 bases from J, the junction contained 6 bases not matched to a gene. The CDR3 length is 15 residues. The data were obtained in a study of blood T cell repertoires in COVID-19. Study context: The study drew acute and convalescent COVID-19 samples from the United States, Italy and Spain. PBMCs, B-cell-depleted T cells, or T cells were the source of the cDNA or gDNA that made up the material.

Only in-frame clones appear in the TCRdb table, and some are missing; sequencing was by immunoSEQ multiplex PCR. This table has some 220,000 clones, 75% to 90% appearing once. Researchers sorted participants into cohorts using their self-reported clinical history. The chain couples TRBV5-5 to TRBJ1-2; 9 bases match TRBD1. This clonotype originated in a middle-aged woman with acute COVID-19. The specimen sequenced was PBMCs or T cells enriched from blood (not recorded which). CDR3 region: CASSLGQGLTYGYTF. The CDR3 coding sequence is TGTGCCAGCAGCTTAGGACAGGGGCTTACCTATGGCTACACCTTC.